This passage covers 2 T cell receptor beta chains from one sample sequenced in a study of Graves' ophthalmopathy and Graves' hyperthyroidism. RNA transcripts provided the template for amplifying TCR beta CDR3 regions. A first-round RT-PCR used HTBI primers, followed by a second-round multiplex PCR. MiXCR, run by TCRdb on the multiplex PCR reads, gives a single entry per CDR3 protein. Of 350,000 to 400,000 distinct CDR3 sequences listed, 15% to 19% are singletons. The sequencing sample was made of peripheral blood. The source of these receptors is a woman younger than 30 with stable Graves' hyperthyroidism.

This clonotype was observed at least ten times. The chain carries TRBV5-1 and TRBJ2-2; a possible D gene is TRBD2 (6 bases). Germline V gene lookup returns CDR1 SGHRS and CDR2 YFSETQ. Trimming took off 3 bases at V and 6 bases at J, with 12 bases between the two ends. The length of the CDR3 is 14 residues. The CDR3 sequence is CASSSTAGSGELFF. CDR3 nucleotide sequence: TGCGCCAGCAGCTCAACGGCGGGATCCGGGGAGCTGTTTTTT. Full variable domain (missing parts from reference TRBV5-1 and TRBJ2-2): KAGVTQTPRYLIKTRGQQVTLSCSPISGHRSVSWYQQTPGQGLQFLFEYFSETQRNKGNFPGRFSGRQFSNSRSEMNVSTLELGDSALYLCASSSTAGSGELFFGEGSRLTVL.

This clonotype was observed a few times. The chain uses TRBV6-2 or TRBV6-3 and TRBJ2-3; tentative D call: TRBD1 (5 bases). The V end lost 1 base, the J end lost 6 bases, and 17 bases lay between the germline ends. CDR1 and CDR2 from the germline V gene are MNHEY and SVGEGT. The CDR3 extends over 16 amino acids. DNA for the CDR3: TGTGCCAGCAGTTACTACAGTGGACATTCCCGGGATACGCAGTATTTT. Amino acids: CASSYYSGHSRDTQYF.